The 11 T cell receptor beta chains below were found in one sample sequenced in a study of blood T cell dynamics during melanoma immunotherapy. Regarding time point: pre-treatment baseline. Only in-frame clones appear in the TCRdb table, and some are missing; sequencing was by immunoSEQ multiplex PCR. The repertoire holds over 14,000 clones, with under 90% as singletons. The input for sequencing was blood, taken from a patient treated with checkpoint blockade. All receptors come from a human donor with melanoma.

The chain couples TRBV6-5 to TRBJ1-2; D may be TRBD1 (5 bases). V was pared by 0 bases and J by 4 bases, with 15 bases between. Per germline, CDR1 MNHEY and CDR2 SVGAGI. The CDR3 is made up of 16 amino acids. CDR3 in DNA: TGTGCCAGCAGTTACTCGATAGGGGAAGGTAGCTATGGCTACACCTTC. Its translation: CASSYSIGEGSYGYTF.

The chain employs TRBV5-5 and TRBJ1-6; 9 nucleotides match TRBD1. The CDR3 sequence is 13 residues long. Trimming cost V 4 bases and J 9 bases; bases outside gene matches: 2. The germline gives CDR1 SGHKS, CDR2 YYEKEE (reference sequence). Written as DNA, the CDR3 is TGTGCCAGCAGCCCGGACAGGGGTTCACCCCTCCACTTT. It yields the protein CASSPDRGSPLHF.

The genes are TRBV7-8 and TRBJ1-3; D unresolved. V was shortened by 1 base and J by 4 bases, with 11 bases between the two germline ends. In germline, CDR1 is SGHVS, CDR2 FQNEAQ. The CDR3 runs to 15 residues. Written as DNA, the CDR3 is TGTGCCAGCAGCTTAGTGAAGGGTCCAGGAAACACCATATATTTT. Its translation: CASSLVKGPGNTIYF. The full variable domain, with the rest looked up from reference TRBV7-8 and TRBJ1-3, is GAGVSQSPRYKVAKRGQDVALRCDPISGHVSLFWYQQALGQGPEFLTYFQNEAQLDKSGLPSDRFFAERPEGSVSTLKIQRTQQEDSAVYLCASSLVKGPGNTIYFGEGSWLTVV.

V and J are TRBV9 and TRBJ1-2, with 7 nucleotides matching TRBD1. The CDR3 has 16 amino acids. J gave up 7 bases and V 0 bases, and 12 bases lay outside the gene matches. Germline CDR1 is SGDLS and CDR2 is YYNGEE. CDR3: CASSVDGTADLGGYTF. The CDR3 DNA sequence: TGTGCCAGCAGCGTAGACGGGACAGCCGACCTGGGTGGCTACACCTTC.

The V gene is TRBV5-1, the J gene TRBJ2-2; D is undetermined. The V end lost 0 bases, the J end lost 2 bases, and 11 bases lay between the germline ends. The CDR3 is made up of 16 amino acids. From germline, CDR1 is SGHRS and CDR2 YFSETQ. This CDR3 is CASSLVTATNTGELFF. In DNA, the CDR3 is TGCGCCAGCAGCTTGGTCACAGCCACCAACACCGGGGAGCTGTTTTTT.

As concerns this clone: An end of the junction differs from the germline gene, which may be a read error. The chain is built from TRBV11-2 and TRBJ1-2, with unresolved D. Germline CDR1 reads SGHAT; CDR2 reads FQNNGV. The CDR3 totals 14 residues. CDR3 protein: CASSWTAETYGYTF. In DNA form, the CDR3 reads TGCGCCAGCAGCTGGACCGCAGAAACCTATGGCTACACCTTC.

This sequence joins TRBV18 and TRBJ2-4; D is possibly TRBD1 (5 bases). V dropped 6 bases and J dropped 0 bases, with 18 bases sitting between them. The CDR3 is 17 amino acids. Germline lookup yields CDR1 KGHSH and CDR2 LQKENI. CDR3 DNA: TGTGCCAGCTCCCCCTCCCAGGGCTCGATAGCCAAAAACATTCAGTACTTC. It translates to CASSPSQGSIAKNIQYF.

The sample holds a few counts of this clone. The chain is built from TRBV19 and TRBJ1-1; D unresolved. Trimming stripped 4 bases from V and 5 bases from J, with 17 bases between. Per the germline V gene, CDR1 is LNHDA and CDR2 is SQIVND (reference sequence). The CDR3 runs to 15 residues. CDR3 loop: CASSKPEPGRTEAFF. The CDR3 region has the DNA TGTGCCAGTAGTAAGCCCGAACCAGGTAGAACTGAAGCTTTCTTT.

This rearrangement joins TRBV7-7 to TRBJ2-1; no firm D call. The germline gives CDR1 SSHAT, CDR2 FNYEAQ (reference sequence). Trimming removed 3 bases at V and 1 base at J, with 10 bases between. There are 15 residues in the CDR3. This CDR3 reads CASSFSQDSYNEQFF. CDR3 in DNA: TGTGCCAGCAGCTTTTCCCAGGATTCCTACAATGAGCAGTTCTTC.

The chain is built from TRBV5-1 and TRBJ1-1, with D uncertain. The CDR3 extends over 12 amino acids. Trimming shortened V by 2 bases and J by 3 bases, and 5 bases separated the two germline ends. The germline V gene encodes CDR1 SGHRS and CDR2 YFSETQ. The CDR3 spells CASSFGHTEAFF. In nucleotides, the CDR3 is TGCGCCAGCAGCTTTGGTCACACTGAAGCTTTCTTT.

The chain joins TRBV14 to TRBJ1-3; D uncertain. CDR3 length: 14 amino acids. V was clipped by 4 bases and J by 2 bases, with 9 bases between them. Per germline, CDR1 SGHDN and CDR2 FVKESK. The chain's CDR3 is CASSLLTAGNTIYF. In DNA, the CDR3 is TGTGCCAGCAGCCTGTTGACGGCTGGAAACACCATATATTTT.